Listed here are 3 T cell receptor beta chains from one sample, sequenced in a study of T cell changes during pregnancy in multiple sclerosis. Some clones are missing from TCRdb's copy, which holds only in-frame ones; the method was immunoSEQ multiplex PCR. The sample holds 38,000 or so clones, less than 95% seen once. The material sequenced was CD4+ T cells from peripheral blood mononuclear cells, taken in the second trimester of pregnancy. The source is a female donor with multiple sclerosis, enrolled in a pregnancy study.

This sequence joins TRBV28 and TRBJ1-5, with D possibly TRBD1 on 6 matching bases. The CDR3 runs 14 residues. Per germline, CDR1 MDHEN and CDR2 SYDVKM. Trimming pared 5 bases from V and 2 bases from J, leaving 10 bases between. The CDR3 bases are TGTGCCAGCAGTACAGGGTTCGGCAATCAGCCCCAGCATTTT. Amino acids: CASSTGFGNQPQHF.

This chain uses TRBV5-5 with TRBJ1-3; D ambiguous. Germline V gene lookup returns CDR1 SGHKS and CDR2 YYEKEE (reference sequence). V lost 3 bases and J 0 bases, leaving 10 bases between the germline ends. The CDR3 spans 15 residues. Here the CDR3 DNA reads TGTGCCAGCAGCTCGACTCTGGGCTCTGGAAACACCATATATTTT. Its translation: CASSSTLGSGNTIYF.

The CDR3 is CASTARETQYF. As DNA, the CDR3 is TGTGCCTCGACAGCAAGGGAGACCCAGTACTTC. The chain links TRBV2 to TRBJ2-5; TRBD1 might be the D (5 bases). The CDR3 extends over 11 amino acids. Trimming pared 11 bases from V and 5 bases from J, leaving 12 bases between. The V gene's germline CDR1 is SNHLY and CDR2 FYNNEI.